One and the same sample provided the 32 T cell receptor beta chains below, sequenced in a study of blood T cell repertoires in COVID-19. Measured with immunoSEQ multiplex PCR; TCRdb has only the in-frame clones, and not every one. This table holds 85,000 to 130,000 clones, roughly nine tenths found once. Sequences were obtained from peripheral blood. These receptors originate from a human donor in a cohort sampled during active COVID-19.

The chain couples TRBV9 to TRBJ1-4, with D possibly TRBD1 on 5 matching bases. Germline CDR1 reads SGDLS; CDR2 reads YYNGEE. The V end lost 0 bases, the J end lost 0 bases, and 9 bases lay between the germline ends. The CDR3 loop spans 16 amino acids. The CDR3 region is CASSVGPGATNEKLFF. The CDR3, as DNA: TGTGCCAGCAGCGTAGGCCCGGGGGCAACTAATGAAAAACTGTTTTTT.

This clone was counted once. J is TRBJ1-1 and V is TRBV14, with D maybe TRBD1 (6 bases). Germline V gives CDR1 SGHDN, CDR2 FVKESK. V was cut by 4 bases and J by 0 bases, with 9 bases left in between. CDR3 length: 14 amino acids. This CDR3 reads CASSPRQVNTEAFF. CDR3 sequence (DNA): TGTGCCAGCAGCCCCCGACAGGTGAACACTGAAGCTTTCTTT.

This chain uses TRBV11-2 with TRBJ2-3, with D possibly being TRBD2 (5 bases). Germline CDR1 and CDR2: SGHAT and FQNNGV. CDR3 length: 13 residues. Trimming left V 5 bases short and J 6 bases short, with 12 bases between. DNA for the CDR3: TGTGCCAGCAGCATGAGGGCCGGGGATACGCAGTATTTT. Protein sequence: CASSMRAGDTQYF.

The J gene is TRBJ2-7, the V gene TRBV4-2; tentative D call: TRBD1 (5 bases). CDR1 LGHNA and CDR2 YNFKEQ come from the germline V gene. This CDR3 spans 15 amino acids. V was shortened by 1 base and J by 2 bases, with 12 bases between the two germline ends. CDR3 sequence reads: CASSQGRQLTYEQYF. The CDR3 nucleotides are TGTGCCAGCAGCCAAGGCCGACAGCTTACCTACGAGCAGTACTTC.

The chain joins TRBV11-2 to TRBJ2-1; 11 nucleotides align to TRBD2. This CDR3 comprises 19 residues. V shed 1 base, J shed 1 base, and the junction held 9 bases outside the gene matches. Germline loops: CDR1 SGHAT, CDR2 FQNNGV. The CDR3 here is CASSLGRKLAGGSYNEQFF. DNA of the CDR3: TGTGCCAGCAGCTTAGGTAGGAAGCTAGCGGGAGGTTCCTACAATGAGCAGTTCTTC.

This sequence joins TRBV7-3 and TRBJ2-6; D possibly corresponds to TRBD1 (6 bases). With 8 bases removed from V and 2 bases from J, the gap between germline ends came to 28 bases. The CDR3 is 20 residues long. Germline V gene sequence: CDR1 SGHTA, CDR2 FQGTGA. The CDR3 coding sequence is TGTGCCAGCTTCTACTTGGGGGAACAGGGCCCCCCTGCTGGGGCCAACGTCCTGACTTTC. Its protein product is CASFYLGEQGPPAGANVLTF.

V gene TRBV5-1 combines with J gene TRBJ1-2; 7 bases align to TRBD1. The germline CDR1 and CDR2 sequences are SGHRS and YFSETQ. This CDR3 has 13 amino acids. V was pared by 4 bases and J by 4 bases, with 4 bases of the junction left unmatched. In DNA, the CDR3 is TGCGCCAGCAGCCGGGACAGCTCCTATGGCTACACCTTC. Amino acids: CASSRDSSYGYTF.

The J gene is TRBJ2-6, the V gene TRBV7-8; 8 bases line up with TRBD1. CDR1 is SGHVS and CDR2 is FQNEAQ in the germline V gene. V was pared by 1 base and J by 1 base, with 3 bases of the junction left unmatched. The CDR3 totals 17 residues. The CDR3 DNA is TGTGCCAGCAGCTTAGGGTACAGGGGGTCTGGGGCCAACGTCCTGACTTTC. Protein sequence: CASSLGYRGSGANVLTF.

This clone showed up just a few times. This sequence joins TRBV4-1 and TRBJ1-5; 11 positions agree with TRBD1. This CDR3 spans 17 amino acids. Trimming took 5 bases from V and 5 from J; bases not matched to a gene: 11. The V gene's germline CDR1 is MGHRA and CDR2 YSYEKL. CDR3 region: CASSGRPSDRGHQPQHF. CDR3 coding DNA: TGCGCCAGCAGCGGAAGACCTTCGGACAGGGGGCATCAGCCCCAGCATTTT.

The chain is built from TRBV27 and TRBJ2-1; 9 bases align to TRBD2. Germline CDR1 is MNHEY and CDR2 is SMNVEV (reference sequence). V lost 3 bases and J lost 7; bases outside the gene matches: 10. The CDR3 loop spans 16 amino acids. The chain's CDR3 is CASSFIAGGPLNEQFF. The CDR3 DNA sequence: TGTGCCAGCAGTTTTATTGCGGGAGGGCCATTGAATGAGCAGTTCTTC.

The chain links TRBV5-1 to TRBJ2-5; 7 bases are shared with TRBD1. After removal of 3 bases from V and 2 bases from J, the junction contained 16 bases not matched to a gene. Germline CDR1 is SGHRS and CDR2 is YFSETQ. This CDR3 contains 18 residues. The CDR3 nucleotides are TGCGCCAGCAGCTATGGCCAGTATTTTCGGGACAGACAAGAGACCCAGTACTTC. As protein: CASSYGQYFRDRQETQYF.

V usage is TRBV15 and J usage is TRBJ2-7, with no clear D. The CDR3 spans 15 residues. V lost 3 bases, J lost 3 bases, and 15 bases lay in between. In germline, CDR1 is LNHNV, CDR2 YYDKDF (reference sequence). Here the CDR3 DNA reads TGTGCCACCAGCAGGGAGAGAAACCTGTACTACGAGCAGTACTTC. This codes for CATSRERNLYYEQYF.

CDR3 region: CASSALSVTGDGYTF. Here the CDR3 DNA reads TGTGCCAGCAGTGCCCTTTCCGTCACAGGGGATGGCTACACCTTC. The V gene is TRBV2, the J gene TRBJ1-2, with TRBD1 identical over 7 bases. The CDR3 is made up of 15 amino acids. Germline loops: CDR1 SNHLY, CDR2 FYNNEI. V lost 4 bases to trimming and J lost 6 bases; unmatched junction nucleotides: 11.

The V and J genes are TRBV3-1 (or the pseudogene TRBV3-2) and TRBJ1-3; D not resolved. Trimming shortened V by 4 bases and J by 0 bases, and 13 bases separated the two germline ends. The CDR3 loop spans 16 amino acids. CDR1 is LGHDT and CDR2 is YNNKEL in the germline V gene (reference sequence). CDR3 sequence: CASSPSGVYSGNTIYF. Here the CDR3 DNA reads TGTGCCAGCAGCCCGTCCGGGGTCTACTCTGGAAACACCATATATTTT.

The CDR3 here is CASTQADRGLGAWETQYF. The CDR3 DNA follows: TGCGCCAGCACCCAAGCCGACAGGGGGCTGGGGGCATGGGAGACCCAGTACTTC. V and J are TRBV10-2 and TRBJ2-5; 10 bases are a match to TRBD1. The germline V gene encodes CDR1 WSHSY and CDR2 SAAADI. J was trimmed by 5 bases and V by 7 bases; bases with no gene match: 19. The CDR3 consists of 18 residues.

The V and J genes are TRBV28 and TRBJ2-7; possible D gene TRBD2, 5 bases. Looked up from germline, CDR1 is MDHEN and CDR2 is SYDVKM. CDR3 length: 14 amino acids. V was clipped by 10 bases and J by 1 base, with 17 bases between them. DNA for the CDR3: TGTGCCACCACCCTTACTACTAGTTCCTACGAGCAGTACTTC. Protein product: CATTLTTSSYEQYF. The variable domain in full, completed from reference TRBV28 and TRBJ2-7, reads DVKVTQSSRYLVKRTGEKVFLECVQDMDHENMFWYRQDPGLGLRLIYFSYDVKMKEKGDIPEGYSVSREKKERFSLILESASTNQTSMYLCATTLTTSSYEQYFGPGTRLTVT.

This chain links TRBV3-1 (or the pseudogene TRBV3-2) with TRBJ2-5; tentatively, D is TRBD2 (6 bases). The CDR3 covers 15 residues. Trimming shortened V by 0 bases and J by 7 bases, and 15 bases separated the two germline ends. Looked up from germline, CDR1 is LGHDT and CDR2 is YNNKEL (reference sequence). Here the CDR3 reads CASSQDMSAGGTQYF. The CDR3, as DNA: TGTGCCAGCAGCCAAGATATGAGTGCCGGGGGGACCCAGTACTTC.

CDR3 residues: CASSAPGTGNIQYF. Here the CDR3 DNA reads TGTGCCAGCTCTGCACCGGGGACTGGAAACATTCAGTACTTC. This sequence joins TRBV28 and TRBJ2-4; D is perhaps TRBD2 (6 bases). V lost 8 bases and J lost 6, with 17 bases in between. The V gene's germline CDR1 is MDHEN and CDR2 SYDVKM. This CDR3 has 14 amino acids. Complete variable domain (other parts from reference TRBV28 and TRBJ2-4): DVKVTQSSRYLVKRTGEKVFLECVQDMDHENMFWYRQDPGLGLRLIYFSYDVKMKEKGDIPEGYSVSREKKERFSLILESASTNQTSMYLCASSAPGTGNIQYFGAGTRLSVL.

The V gene is TRBV19, the J gene TRBJ2-7, with D possibly being TRBD1 (7 bases). CDR3 length: 12 amino acids. Looked up from germline, CDR1 is LNHDA and CDR2 is SQIVND (reference sequence). Trimming left V 11 bases short and J 5 bases short, with 16 bases between. The CDR3 is CAVDRRGHEQYF. The CDR3 coding sequence is TGTGCCGTGGACAGGAGGGGCCACGAGCAGTACTTC.

The chain carries TRBV28 and TRBJ2-7; possible D gene TRBD2, 6 bases. The V end lost 8 bases, the J end lost 3 bases, and 17 bases lay between the germline ends. The CDR3 totals 14 residues. Germline-derived CDR1 and CDR2 are MDHEN and SYDVKM. The CDR3 sequence: CASADGGKLYEQYF. The CDR3 nucleotides are TGTGCCAGCGCGGACGGCGGGAAACTCTACGAGCAGTACTTC.

The chain is built from TRBV28 and TRBJ2-1; D uncertain. V was pared by 3 bases and J by 6 bases, with 3 bases between. This CDR3 region has 11 residues. CDR1 is MDHEN, CDR2 SYDVKM, per germline. As DNA, the CDR3 is TGTGCCAGCAGTTTTCTCAATGAGCAGTTCTTC. It translates to CASSFLNEQFF.

The rearrangement uses TRBV5-5 and TRBJ1-1; 9 bases line up with TRBD1. The CDR3 loop spans 15 amino acids. V was pared by 5 bases and J by 11 bases, with 16 bases of the junction left unmatched. Germline CDR1 reads SGHKS; CDR2 reads YYEKEE (reference sequence). This CDR3 reads CASSSGTGRALVAFF. The CDR3, as DNA: TGTGCCAGCAGTAGCGGGACAGGGCGGGCTCTGGTGGCTTTCTTT.

The rearrangement links TRBV29-1 to TRBJ2-7, with 9 bases that match TRBD1. The CDR3 totals 13 residues. Germline V lookup: CDR1 SQVTM, CDR2 ANQGSEA. V was clipped by 4 bases and J by 0 bases; unmatched bases: 1. CDR3 in DNA: TGCAGCGTTGGACAGGGGGGCTCCTACGAGCAGTACTTC. Translation: CSVGQGGSYEQYF.

The chain links TRBV7-9 to TRBJ1-4; 8 nucleotides line up with TRBD1. CDR3 length: 15 amino acids. Germline CDR1 reads SEHNR; CDR2 reads FQNEAQ (reference sequence). After removal of 3 bases from V and 9 bases from J, the junction contained 9 bases not matched to a gene. The CDR3 loop reads CASSFRGQGDQKLFF. The CDR3 DNA is TGTGCCAGCAGCTTCAGAGGACAGGGCGATCAAAAACTGTTTTTT.

The gene calls are TRBV28 and TRBJ1-1; 10 bases map to TRBD1. This CDR3 region has 15 residues. The V segment lost 6 bases and the J segment 7 bases; nucleotides outside the gene matches: 11. CDR1 MDHEN and CDR2 SYDVKM come from the germline V gene. CDR3 sequence: CASSHSRQGAYEAFF. The CDR3 bases are TGTGCCAGCAGCCACTCACGACAGGGGGCATATGAAGCTTTCTTT.

V usage is TRBV3-1 (or the pseudogene TRBV3-2) and J usage is TRBJ2-1, with 13 bases that match TRBD2. Germline V gene data show CDR1 as LGHDT and CDR2 as YNNKEL (reference sequence). This CDR3 has 18 amino acids. J gave up 1 base and V 1 base, and 4 bases lay outside the gene matches. In DNA form, the CDR3 reads TGTGCCAGCAGCCAAGCTCTACTAGCGGGAGGGTCCTACAATGAGCAGTTCTTC. Translating gives CASSQALLAGGSYNEQFF.

The chain links TRBV10-1 to TRBJ2-3, with a tentative D call TRBD1 (5 bases). Germline V gene data show CDR1 as WNHNN and CDR2 as SYGVQD (reference sequence). Trimming stripped 3 bases from V and 4 bases from J, with 11 bases between. The CDR3 runs 14 residues. CDR3 in amino acids: CASSDGRVADTQYF. The CDR3 DNA follows: TGCGCCAGCAGTGACGGCAGGGTGGCAGATACGCAGTATTTT.

The rearrangement joins TRBV6-5 to TRBJ2-2; 7 bases fit TRBD1. CDR3 length equals 15 residues. The J segment lost 5 bases and the V segment lost 8 bases, leaving 11 bases of the junction unmatched. The germline CDR1 and CDR2 sequences are MNHEY and SVGAGI. The CDR3 nucleotides read TGTGCCAGCGGGGTCGGGACAGCTTTTACCGGGGAGCTGTTTTTT. As protein: CASGVGTAFTGELFF.

The chain uses TRBV7-9 and TRBJ2-3, with 7 bases aligning to TRBD1. Germline V gene sequence: CDR1 SEHNR, CDR2 FQNEAQ (reference sequence). This CDR3 region has 16 residues. Trimming took 7 bases from V and 0 from J; bases not matched to a gene: 10. The DNA for the CDR3 is TGTGCCAGCACCGTGGACAGGATAGGGAGCACAGATACGCAGTATTTT. Translation gives CASTVDRIGSTDTQYF.

Only a few counts were recorded for this clone. The chain is built from TRBV7-9 and TRBJ2-3; the D gene is possibly TRBD2 (6 bases). V lost 2 bases to trimming and J lost 7 bases, with 22 bases between them. Germline CDR1 reads SEHNR; CDR2 reads FQNEAQ (reference sequence). The CDR3 is 17 amino acids. The CDR3 sequence: CASSLIENGTFSHTQYF. The CDR3 nucleotides read TGTGCCAGCAGCTTAATCGAGAACGGGACTTTCAGCCATACGCAGTATTTT.

V usage is TRBV28 and J usage is TRBJ1-1, with D possibly TRBD1 on 5 matching bases. There are 14 residues in the CDR3. Trimming cost V 8 bases and J 4 bases, with 17 bases left between them. The V gene's germline CDR1 is MDHEN and CDR2 SYDVKM. The CDR3 reads CASATTTGGTEAFF. Written as DNA, the CDR3 is TGTGCCAGCGCCACTACCACCGGGGGCACTGAAGCTTTCTTT.

The chain recombines TRBV28 with TRBJ1-2, with no clear D. The germline V and J ends were trimmed by 3 bases and 7 bases, with 9 bases remaining between them. CDR3 length: 12 residues. CDR1 and CDR2 from the germline V gene are MDHEN and SYDVKM. The DNA of the CDR3 is TGTGCCAGCAGTTTTCGTCAGCGTGGCTACACCTTC. Translating gives CASSFRQRGYTF.